This T cell receptor beta chain was obtained from a study of identical twins. This clonotype appeared a few times. MiXCR was run by TCRdb on the 5' RACE reads, yielding one entry per CDR3 protein. Here the sample spans hundreds of thousands of distinct CDR3 sequences, around 20% being singletons. These data were also filed under a second study, of T cells expressing NK-cell markers. This second study notes: The CD3+CD56-NKG2C+ fraction of a handful of donors was also led by these clonotypes.

The sequenced sample was PBMCs. The receptor was isolated from a young woman in good health.

DNA for the CDR3: TGCGCCAGCAGCCCGTGGGACAGGGATTACGAGCAGTACTTC. This gives the protein CASSPWDRDYEQYF. This chain uses TRBV5-1 with TRBJ2-7; 9 bases are shared with TRBD1. Per the germline V gene, CDR1 is SGHRS and CDR2 is YFSETQ. This CDR3 has 14 residues. V lost 4 bases and J lost 4; bases outside the gene matches: 6.